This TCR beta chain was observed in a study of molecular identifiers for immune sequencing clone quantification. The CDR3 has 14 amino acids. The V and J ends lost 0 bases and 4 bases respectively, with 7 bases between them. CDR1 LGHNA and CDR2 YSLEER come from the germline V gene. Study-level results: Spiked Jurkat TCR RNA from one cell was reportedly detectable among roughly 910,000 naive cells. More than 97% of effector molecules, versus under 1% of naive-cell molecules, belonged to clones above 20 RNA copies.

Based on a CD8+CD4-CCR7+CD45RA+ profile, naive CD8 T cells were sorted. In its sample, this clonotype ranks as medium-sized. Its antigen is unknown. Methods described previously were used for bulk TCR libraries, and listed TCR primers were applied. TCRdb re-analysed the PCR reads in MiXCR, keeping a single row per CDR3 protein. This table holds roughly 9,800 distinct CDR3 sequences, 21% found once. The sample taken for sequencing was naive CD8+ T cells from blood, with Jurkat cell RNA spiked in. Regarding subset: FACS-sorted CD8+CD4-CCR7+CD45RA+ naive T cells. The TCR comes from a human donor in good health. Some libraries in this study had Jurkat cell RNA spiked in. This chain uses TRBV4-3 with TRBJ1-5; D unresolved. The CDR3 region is CASSQDIRNQPQHF. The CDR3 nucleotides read TGCGCCAGCAGCCAAGATATCAGGAATCAGCCCCAGCATTTT.